Sequencing of this T cell receptor (beta chain) was carried out in a study of blood T cell repertoires in COVID-19. On the study more broadly: From T cells, B-cell-depleted T cells, or PBMCs came the material, which was cDNA or gDNA.

This CDR3 has 14 residues. V lost 4 bases, J lost 4 bases, and 3 bases stayed unmatched. Germline V CDR1 and CDR2: LNHDA, SQIVND (reference sequence). The repertoire was sequenced with immunoSEQ multiplex PCR; TCRdb's copy has only in-frame clones and lacks some. The sample lists a few hundred thousand clones, roughly nine tenths occurring once. The sample taken for sequencing was PBMCs or T cells enriched from blood (not recorded which). The chain carries TRBV19 and TRBJ1-2, with 10 bases lining up with TRBD1. This clonotype was obtained from a man between 18 and 29 years old who had recovered from COVID-19. CDR3 sequence (DNA): TGTGCCAGTAGTAAGGGACAGGGGTCCTATGGCTACACCTTC. Translated, it gives CASSKGQGSYGYTF.